This TCR beta chain was captured in a study of T cell repertoires in cytomegalovirus infection. Findings and caveats of the study: Clonotype analysis showed dominance of the ex vivo response by HLA-C-restricted CMV-specific TCR beta clonotypes. Cumulative frequency (of public TCR beta family members) identified carriers of CMV plus the relevant HLA.

Concerning this clonotype itself: Its antigen is still unknown.

From germline, CDR1 is KGHDR and CDR2 SFDVKD. Trimming cost V 3 bases and J 8 bases, with 15 bases left between them. CDR3 length equals 14 residues. TCRdb passed the reads through MiXCR, listing each CDR3 protein once. Among roughly 140,000 distinct CDR3 sequences listed, around 22% were seen once. Sequenced: PBMCs. The clonotype was recovered from a human donor in good health (CMV status not recorded). Some clones in this sample may be carry-over from other donors' samples. The chain carries TRBV24-1 and TRBJ1-2; D ambiguous. CDR3 sequence: CATSDGPRTGGYTF. CDR3 DNA: TGTGCCACCAGTGATGGACCCAGAACGGGCGGCTACACCTTC.